One sample yielded the 5 T cell receptor beta chains listed below, sequenced in a study of B cell selection in AIRE deficiency. Clones were sequenced by immunoSEQ multiplex PCR, and TCRdb holds only the in-frame ones, with some missing. Among 20,000 to 30,000 clones listed, around 96% were seen once. Conventional CD4 T cells were sorted as CD4+CD127+ cells. Material for sequencing was CD4+CD127+ conventional T cells sorted from PBMCs. The receptors here all came from a human donor in good health.

This clone is a singleton in its sample. The J gene is TRBJ1-1, the V gene TRBV12-5; unclear D gene. CDR3 length: 14 residues. The germline V and J ends were trimmed by 4 bases and 8 bases, with 17 bases remaining between them. Germline V gene data show CDR1 as LGHNT and CDR2 as FRNRAP. The CDR3 nucleotides read TGTGCTAGTGGTTCGCCCCGCGAATCCTTGGAAGCTTTCTTT. It encodes CASGSPRESLEAFF.

This chain links TRBV5-1 with TRBJ2-1; D uncertain. This CDR3 region has 14 residues. Germline loops: CDR1 SGHRS, CDR2 YFSETQ. Trimming stripped 2 bases from V and 11 bases from J, with 17 bases between. DNA of the CDR3: TGCGCCAGCAGCTTCAGTCTCCCCCGAGGTAAGCAGTTCTTC. Its translation: CASSFSLPRGKQFF.

The CDR3 bases are TGTGCCAGCAGCCTGGGACTAGCGAGGCCCAATGAGCAGTTCTTC. Its translation is CASSLGLARPNEQFF. The chain couples TRBV7-2 to TRBJ2-1; 10 bases are a match to TRBD2. J lost 6 bases, V lost 5 bases, and 7 bases had no gene match. Germline CDR1 reads SGHTA; CDR2 reads FQGNSA. This CDR3 has 15 residues.

This clone has just one count. V usage is TRBV7-2 and J usage is TRBJ2-7, with D perhaps TRBD2 (5 bases). The CDR3 has 14 amino acids. V was trimmed by 1 base and J by 2 bases, leaving 9 bases between them. Germline V gives CDR1 SGHTA, CDR2 FQGNSA. Here the CDR3 DNA reads TGTGCCAGCAGCTTAGATGAGGGCCCCTACGAGCAGTACTTC. Translation gives CASSLDEGPYEQYF.

V usage is TRBV5-1 and J usage is TRBJ2-7; 11 bases agree with TRBD2. The V and J ends lost 2 bases and 2 bases, in that order; junction bases with no gene match: 3. CDR3 length: 15 amino acids. Germline V gene data show CDR1 as SGHRS and CDR2 as YFSETQ. The CDR3 sequence is CASSLLAGAAYEQYF. CDR3 coding DNA: TGCGCCAGCAGCTTACTAGCGGGGGCCGCCTACGAGCAGTACTTC.